The source of this T cell receptor beta chain is a study of cytomegalovirus exposure and HLA in healthy donors. Only a few counts were recorded for this clone. Its antigen is not known. The PCR ran on 60 Vbeta and 13 Jbeta primers. TCRdb's table, derived via immunoSEQ multiplex PCR, lists solely in-frame clones and lacks some. The sample records roughly 68,000 clones, 65% to 70% being singletons. Germline V lookup: CDR1 WNHNN, CDR2 SYGVQD (reference sequence). With 5 bases removed from V and 1 base from J, the gap between germline ends came to 17 bases. The CDR3 contains 17 residues. Study results and limitations: Earlier results showed most TCR beta V segments being productive about 87% or about 30% of the time. In a later analysis, TCR beta V- and J-gene trimming was associated with a missense DCLRE1C variant.

The genes are TRBV10-1 and TRBJ2-2; the D gene is possibly TRBD2 (5 bases). This TCR was recovered from a man aged 40-49 years in good health and CMV-seropositive. The sequencing sample was made of PBMCs. As DNA, the CDR3 is TGCGCCAGCAGTTCGGGAATCCGGGCAATGAACACCGGGGAGCTGTTTTTT. The encoded protein is CASSSGIRAMNTGELFF.